The 18 T cell receptor beta chains below were found in one sample sequenced in a study of blood T cell repertoires in COVID-19. Clones were read by immunoSEQ multiplex PCR, and TCRdb kept only the in-frame ones, dropping some. This table has fewer than 250,000 clones, just over 85% appearing once. The sample taken for sequencing was PBMCs or T cells enriched from blood (not recorded which). The receptors were sampled from a woman aged 40 to 50 with acute COVID-19.

The V call is TRBV13, the J call TRBJ2-2, with 8 nucleotides matching TRBD2. The length of the CDR3 is 16 residues. Trimming at V came to 0 bases and at J to 4 bases, leaving 4 bases not matched to a gene. Per germline, CDR1 PRHDT and CDR2 FYEKMQ (reference sequence). The CDR3 sequence is CASSLGTSGSTGELFF. The CDR3 bases are TGTGCCAGCAGCTTAGGAACTAGCGGTTCCACCGGGGAGCTGTTTTTT.

The CDR3 DNA sequence: TGCGCCAGCAGCTTGAACGCGGGATCCAATGAGCAGTTCTTC. Protein product: CASSLNAGSNEQFF. V usage is TRBV5-1 and J usage is TRBJ2-1, with a tentative D call TRBD2 (6 bases). This CDR3 spans 14 amino acids. Trimming shortened V by 1 base and J by 6 bases, and 11 bases separated the two germline ends. Germline-derived CDR1 and CDR2 are SGHRS and YFSETQ. Variable domain in full (rest from reference TRBV5-1 and TRBJ2-1): KAGVTQTPRYLIKTRGQQVTLSCSPISGHRSVSWYQQTPGQGLQFLFEYFSETQRNKGNFPGRFSGRQFSNSRSEMNVSTLELGDSALYLCASSLNAGSNEQFFGPGTRLTVL.

V usage is TRBV5-1 and J usage is TRBJ2-5; 8 bases map to TRBD1. The CDR3 consists of 12 residues. CDR1 is SGHRS and CDR2 is YFSETQ in the germline V gene. Unmatched junction bases numbered 4, after V lost 7 bases and J lost 5 bases. The CDR3 sequence: CASGRTGETQYF. The CDR3 coding sequence is TGCGCCAGCGGCCGGACAGGGGAGACCCAGTACTTC.

The count of this clone is one. The gene calls are TRBV6-2 or TRBV6-3 and TRBJ2-7; 7 bases match TRBD1. CDR3 length: 14 residues. The trim removed 2 bases at V and 5 bases at J, leaving 6 bases unmatched. Germline V gene data show CDR1 as MNHEY and CDR2 as SVGEGT. The CDR3 loop is CASSYRPTGHEQYF. CDR3 DNA: TGTGCCAGCAGTTACCGACCGACAGGGCACGAGCAGTACTTC.

This clone has a handful of counts. This chain uses TRBV7-2 with TRBJ1-2, with TRBD1 as a possible D gene (5 bases). The ends were cut back, 2 bases at V and 8 bases at J, with 12 bases in the middle. The CDR3 consists of 13 residues. The germline CDR1 and CDR2 sequences are SGHTA and FQGNSA. This CDR3 is CASSLRQGGGYTF. As DNA, the CDR3 is TGTGCCAGCAGCTTACGGCAGGGAGGCGGCTACACCTTC.

The CDR3 DNA sequence: TGTGCCAGCAGTACAGCCTCTGGGGCCAACGTCCTGACTTTC. The encoded protein is CASSTASGANVLTF. The rearrangement links TRBV5-4 to TRBJ2-6; D is unresolved. The V gene lost 5 bases and the J gene lost 0 bases, with 6 bases spanning the gap. This CDR3 contains 14 residues. Germline values: CDR1 SGHNT, CDR2 YYREEE (reference sequence). Variable domain in full (rest from reference TRBV5-4 and TRBJ2-6): ETGVTQSPTHLIKTRGQQVTLRCSSQSGHNTVSWYQQALGQGPQFIFQYYREEENGRGNFPPRFSGLQFPNYSSELNVNALELDDSALYLCASSTASGANVLTFGAGSRLTVL.

V is TRBV14 and J is TRBJ1-1, with a tentative D call TRBD1 (5 bases). The ends were cut back, 0 bases at V and 4 bases at J, with 9 bases in the middle. Germline CDR1 reads SGHDN; CDR2 reads FVKESK. The CDR3 has 14 residues. The CDR3 DNA reads TGTGCCAGCAGCCAAGATTTTGGGGCCACTGAAGCTTTCTTT. Its translation: CASSQDFGATEAFF. Supplemented by reference TRBV14 and TRBJ1-1, the full variable domain reads EAGVTQFPSHSVIEKGQTVTLRCDPISGHDNLYWYRRVMGKEIKFLLHFVKESKQDESGMPNNRFLAERTGGTYSTLKVQPAELEDSGVYFCASSQDFGATEAFFGQGTRLTVV.

This chain connects TRBV28 to TRBJ1-5, with 8 bases that match TRBD1. The CDR3 is made up of 15 amino acids. Unmatched junction bases numbered 4, after V lost 4 bases and J lost 2 bases. Germline-derived CDR1 and CDR2 are MDHEN and SYDVKM. CDR3 DNA: TGTGCCAGCAGTTCCCGGACAGGGCGCAATCAGCCCCAGCATTTT. Translating gives CASSSRTGRNQPQHF.

The chain links TRBV10-3 to TRBJ2-5; TRBD2 aligns across 8 bases. This CDR3 spans 15 amino acids. CDR1 is ENHRY, CDR2 SYGVKD, per germline. Trimming at V came to 5 bases and at J to 4 bases, leaving 9 bases not matched to a gene. CDR3 protein: CAISTDGGVGETQYF. CDR3 coding DNA: TGTGCCATCAGTACCGACGGGGGGGTAGGAGAGACCCAGTACTTC.

V and J are TRBV7-6 and TRBJ2-1; the D gene is possibly TRBD2 (7 bases). From germline, CDR1 is SGHVS and CDR2 FNYEAQ. Trimming cost V 7 bases and J 6 bases, with 16 bases left between them. CDR3 length equals 14 residues. CDR3 sequence reads: CASTPSGGGNEQFF. CDR3 DNA: TGTGCCAGCACCCCTAGCGGAGGGGGCAATGAGCAGTTCTTC. Using reference TRBV7-6 and TRBJ2-1 for the parts outside the CDR3, the full variable domain is GAGVSQSPRYKVTKRGQDVALRCDPISGHVSLYWYRQALGQGPEFLTYFNYEAQQDKSGLPNDRFSAERPEGSISTLTIQRTEQRDSAMYRCASTPSGGGNEQFFGPGTRLTVL.

V is TRBV29-1 and J is TRBJ2-2; TRBD1 might be the D (6 bases). The CDR3 has 15 residues. Germline CDR1 and CDR2: SQVTM and ANQGSEA. V lost 6 bases and J lost 2, with 16 bases in between. This CDR3 is CSVYHRATNTGELFF. In DNA form, the CDR3 reads TGCAGCGTATACCACAGGGCCACAAACACCGGGGAGCTGTTTTTT.

This clone has only one observation. The V and J genes are TRBV11-2 and TRBJ2-7; 10 bases are shared with TRBD2. The CDR3 has 16 amino acids. Germline-derived CDR1 and CDR2 are SGHAT and FQNNGV. The V and J ends lost 10 bases and 6 bases, in that order; junction bases with no gene match: 18. The CDR3 loop is CATDRQELAGVGEQYF. Here the CDR3 DNA reads TGTGCCACCGACCGCCAGGAGCTAGCGGGAGTTGGCGAGCAGTACTTC.

This chain connects TRBV19 to TRBJ2-1; 7 bases fit TRBD2. The V segment lost 6 bases and the J segment 0 bases; nucleotides outside the gene matches: 11. The germline gives CDR1 LNHDA, CDR2 SQIVND (reference sequence). The CDR3 runs to 17 residues. CDR3 sequence (DNA): TGTGCCAGTAGGCTTTATAGCGGGCGGAGCTCCTACAATGAGCAGTTCTTC. It codes for CASRLYSGRSSYNEQFF. The variable domain in full, completed from reference TRBV19 and TRBJ2-1, reads DGGITQSPKYLFRKEGQNVTLSCEQNLNHDAMYWYRQDPGQGLRLIYYSQIVNDFQKGDIAEGYSVSREKKESFPLTVTSAQKNPTAFYLCASRLYSGRSSYNEQFFGPGTRLTVL.

The chain recombines TRBV7-9 with TRBJ2-7; possibly TRBD2 for D (5 bases). Trimming took 5 bases from V and 7 from J, leaving 12 bases between them. Germline CDR1 SEHNR, CDR2 FQNEAQ (reference sequence). The CDR3 runs to 12 residues. DNA of the CDR3: TGTGCCAGCAGCCCATCGTCGGGGGAGCAGTACTTC. Its protein product is CASSPSSGEQYF.

V gene TRBV30 combines with J gene TRBJ2-1; 9 bases line up with TRBD2. J gave up 4 bases and V 0 bases, and 13 bases lay outside the gene matches. CDR3 length equals 18 residues. Germline CDR1 reads GTSNPN; CDR2 reads SVGIG (reference sequence). The DNA of the CDR3 is TGTGCCTGGAGTGTACTCGTGGGGCGGGAGGGCCCTTACAATGAGCAGTTCTTC. It codes for CAWSVLVGREGPYNEQFF.

V is TRBV21-1 and J is TRBJ1-6. TRBV21-1 is noted as a pseudogene. The CDR3 is made up of 14 amino acids. The CDR3 spells CASSKAPFNSPLHF. The CDR3 bases are TGTGCCAGCAGCAAAGCTCCTTTTAATTCACCCCTCCACTTT.

The rearrangement links TRBV28 to TRBJ2-7; TRBD2 agrees at 8 bases. Per germline, CDR1 MDHEN and CDR2 SYDVKM. V lost 2 bases and J lost 0; bases outside the gene matches: 3. The CDR3 covers 15 residues. CDR3 coding DNA: TGTGCCAGCAGTTTAGGACTAGCACTCTCCTACGAGCAGTACTTC. It codes for CASSLGLALSYEQYF. The variable domain in full, with the rest retrieved from reference TRBV28 and TRBJ2-7, is DVKVTQSSRYLVKRTGEKVFLECVQDMDHENMFWYRQDPGLGLRLIYFSYDVKMKEKGDIPEGYSVSREKKERFSLILESASTNQTSMYLCASSLGLALSYEQYFGPGTRLTVT.

The chain carries TRBV5-5 and TRBJ1-5, with TRBD1 matching over 7 bases. The germline CDR1 and CDR2 sequences are SGHKS and YYEKEE (reference sequence). J gave up 0 bases and V 4 bases, and 13 bases lay outside the gene matches. There are 18 residues in the CDR3. CDR3 loop: CASSRQPLQGHSNQPQHF. The CDR3 DNA reads as TGTGCCAGCAGCCGGCAACCCTTACAGGGGCATAGCAATCAGCCCCAGCATTTT.